This passage covers 27 T cell receptor beta chains from one sample sequenced in a study of blood T cell repertoires in COVID-19. Clones were read by immunoSEQ multiplex PCR, and TCRdb kept only the in-frame ones, dropping some. The data hold more than 100,000 clones, with roughly 83% observed a single time. The source material was peripheral blood. These receptors came from a woman older than 75 with acute or convalescent COVID-19.

This clone was counted a single time. V usage is TRBV6-2 or TRBV6-3 and J usage is TRBJ1-5; D gene unclear. CDR3 length: 15 residues. Germline V gene sequence: CDR1 MNHEY, CDR2 SVGEGT. With 1 base removed from V and 4 bases from J, the gap between germline ends came to 11 bases. This CDR3 reads CASSYYELENQPQHF. The CDR3 DNA follows: TGTGCCAGCAGTTACTACGAGCTTGAGAATCAGCCCCAGCATTTT.

This clone was detected only once. The chain has TRBV19 and TRBJ2-1, with 7 bases that match TRBD1. Germline assignment: CDR1 LNHDA and CDR2 SQIVND (reference sequence). Unmatched junction bases numbered 4, after V lost 4 bases and J lost 1 base. This CDR3 region has 15 residues. The CDR3 here is CASSRTGASYNEQFF. The CDR3 coding sequence is TGTGCCAGTAGTAGGACAGGTGCTTCCTACAATGAGCAGTTCTTC.

This clone was detected only a few times. The chain joins TRBV24-1 to TRBJ2-2, with TRBD1 identical over 8 bases. Germline trimming cut 2 bases from V and 5 bases from J; bases unmatched to any gene: 6. Germline CDR1 KGHDR, CDR2 SFDVKD. This CDR3 has 16 residues. This CDR3 reads CATSDSQGALTGELFF. CDR3 coding DNA: TGTGCCACCAGTGATTCGCAGGGGGCGCTGACCGGGGAGCTGTTTTTT.

This clone appeared a few times. The genes are TRBV7-2 and TRBJ2-3, with D possibly matching TRBD2 (6 bases). The ends were cut back, 3 bases at V and 6 bases at J, with 16 bases in the middle. From germline, CDR1 is SGHTA and CDR2 FQGNSA. The length of the CDR3 is 15 residues. As DNA, the CDR3 is TGTGCCAGCAGCTTGTGGAGGGATAATCTCGATACGCAGTATTTT. This sequence encodes CASSLWRDNLDTQYF.

This clone was recorded only once. The CDR3 spells CASSLGLAGSTDTQYF. The CDR3 coding sequence is TGTGCCAGCAGCCTAGGACTAGCGGGGAGCACAGATACGCAGTATTTT. This rearrangement joins TRBV5-6 to TRBJ2-3, with 12 bases lining up with TRBD2. The CDR3 is 16 residues long. CDR1 SGHDT and CDR2 YYEEEE come from the germline V gene. With V trimmed by 4 bases and J by 0 bases, 3 bases remained unmatched.

This clone was seen once. This chain joins TRBV19 and TRBJ2-7; 9 bases are shared with TRBD1. The CDR3 has 15 amino acids. Germline V lookup: CDR1 LNHDA, CDR2 SQIVND (reference sequence). J lost 5 bases, V lost 1 base, and 6 bases had no gene match. CDR3: CASSIVAQGAHEQYF. CDR3 DNA sequence: TGTGCCAGTAGTATAGTAGCACAGGGGGCCCACGAGCAGTACTTC.

V usage is TRBV7-2 and J usage is TRBJ2-4; 13 bases match TRBD2. Germline CDR1 and CDR2: SGHTA and FQGNSA. V lost 7 bases to trimming and J lost 9 bases; unmatched junction nucleotides: 6. The CDR3 consists of 14 residues. For the CDR3, the DNA is TGTGCCAGCAAACTAGCGGGGGGGACGGGCATTCAGTACTTC. Protein sequence: CASKLAGGTGIQYF.

The chain employs TRBV28 and TRBJ2-7, with a weak D call TRBD2 (6 bases). Germline assignment: CDR1 MDHEN and CDR2 SYDVKM. Trimming took 6 bases from V and 0 from J, leaving 15 bases between them. The CDR3 is 15 amino acids. This CDR3 reads CASSLYRGSSYEQYF. The DNA for the CDR3 is TGTGCCAGCAGCTTGTACCGGGGGAGCTCCTACGAGCAGTACTTC.

The chain is built from TRBV24-1 and TRBJ2-2; perhaps TRBD1 as D (7 bases). Germline CDR1 reads KGHDR; CDR2 reads SFDVKD. V was pared by 3 bases and J by 2 bases, with 12 bases between. This CDR3 region has 16 residues. CDR3 in DNA: TGTGCCACCAGTGATGCGGGACAGTTTAACACCGGGGAGCTGTTTTTT. It encodes CATSDAGQFNTGELFF.

The CDR3 DNA is TGTGCCAGCAGCCTCACGACAGGGTCCGGCTATGGCTACACCTTC. This sequence encodes CASSLTTGSGYGYTF. The genes are TRBV7-2 and TRBJ1-2; 7 bases are shared with TRBD1. This CDR3 spans 15 amino acids. Per germline, CDR1 SGHTA and CDR2 FQGNSA. The V and J ends lost 5 bases and 4 bases, in that order; junction bases with no gene match: 10.

This clone was counted a few times. The V and J genes are TRBV2 and TRBJ1-3; 7 bases line up with TRBD1. Germline CDR1 SNHLY, CDR2 FYNNEI. Losses at the gene ends were 5 bases for V and 3 bases for J; bases not matched to a gene: 4. This CDR3 region has 14 residues. The DNA of the CDR3 is TGTGCCAGCAGTCCCGGGACAGATGGAAACACCATATATTTT. This gives the protein CASSPGTDGNTIYF. Combining the CDR3 with reference TRBV2 and TRBJ1-3 gives the whole variable domain EPEVTQTPSHQVTQMGQEVILRCVPISNHLYFYWYRQILGQKVEFLVSFYNNEISEKSEIFDDQFSVERPDGSNFTLKIRSTKLEDSAMYFCASSPGTDGNTIYFGEGSWLTVV.

The rearrangement uses TRBV19 and TRBJ2-7; D perhaps matches TRBD2 (5 bases). V lost 3 bases to trimming and J lost 0 bases, with 6 bases between them. CDR1 is LNHDA, CDR2 SQIVND, per germline (reference sequence). The length of the CDR3 is 13 residues. DNA of the CDR3: TGTGCCAGTAGTATGCGGGTCTCCTACGAGCAGTACTTC. Its translation: CASSMRVSYEQYF.

The chain links TRBV7-2 to TRBJ1-2; D is unclear. The CDR3 sequence is 15 residues long. The germline V gene has CDR1 SGHTA and CDR2 FQGNSA. V lost 1 base to trimming and J lost 4 bases, with 13 bases between them. CDR3: CASSLGSSGGYGYTF. CDR3 nucleotide sequence: TGTGCCAGCAGCTTAGGGTCGAGTGGTGGCTATGGCTACACCTTC.

The chain employs TRBV19 and TRBJ1-6, with 8 bases matching TRBD1. Germline V gives CDR1 LNHDA, CDR2 SQIVND (reference sequence). The V segment lost 6 bases and the J segment 7 bases; nucleotides outside the gene matches: 8. This CDR3 comprises 15 residues. CDR3 DNA sequence: TGTGCCAGTAGCTCTCAGGGGGCCTGGAATTCACCCCTCCACTTT. It encodes CASSSQGAWNSPLHF.

This clone is a singleton in its sample. The V and J genes are TRBV27 and TRBJ2-4; 7 nucleotides align to TRBD2. This CDR3 region has 13 residues. V lost 6 bases to trimming and J lost 6 bases; unmatched junction nucleotides: 5. Germline V CDR1 and CDR2: MNHEY, SMNVEV (reference sequence). The CDR3 DNA sequence: TGTGCCAGCAGGGGGAGCGGGGTAAACATTCAGTACTTC. Translating gives CASRGSGVNIQYF.

The chain joins TRBV30 to TRBJ2-7; 8 bases line up with TRBD1. This CDR3 is built from 15 residues. The germline V gene encodes CDR1 GTSNPN and CDR2 SVGIG (reference sequence). Trimming at V came to 2 bases and at J to 5 bases, leaving 11 bases not matched to a gene. The CDR3 nucleotides are TGTGCCTGGAGTTTTTCCGGGACAGGCGGCCACGAGCAGTACTTC. Encoded protein: CAWSFSGTGGHEQYF.

V and J are TRBV27 and TRBJ1-2; 7 bases fit TRBD1. The CDR3 contains 14 residues. The V gene's germline CDR1 is MNHEY and CDR2 SMNVEV (reference sequence). J lost 8 bases, V lost 0 bases, and 6 bases had no gene match. The CDR3 reads CASSLSDRDRGYTF. CDR3 nucleotides: TGTGCCAGCAGTTTATCTGACAGGGACCGAGGCTACACCTTC.

In this sample, this clone turned up once. The chain has TRBV4-2 and TRBJ1-5; no definite D call. The V gene's germline CDR1 is LGHNA and CDR2 YNFKEQ. Trimming took 0 bases from V and 1 from J, leaving 7 bases between them. The CDR3 has 15 amino acids. The DNA for the CDR3 is TGTGCCAGCAGCCAAGATAGAGCGAGCAATCAGCCCCAGCATTTT. Amino acid sequence: CASSQDRASNQPQHF.

V gene TRBV6-2 or TRBV6-3 combines with J gene TRBJ2-1, with TRBD1 matching over 7 bases. Trimming removed 5 bases from V and 12 bases from J; junction bases left unmatched: 7. Looked up from germline, CDR1 is MNHEY and CDR2 is SVGEGT. This CDR3 is built from 12 residues. The CDR3 DNA sequence: TGTGCCAGCAGTCGTGGACAGGCCCGGCAGTTCTTC. Amino acids: CASSRGQARQFF.

The chain uses TRBV28 and TRBJ1-1; TRBD1 aligns across 8 bases. Trimming took 10 bases from V and 3 from J; bases not matched to a gene: 10. The CDR3 sequence is 14 residues long. Germline V CDR1 and CDR2: MDHEN, SYDVKM. CDR3 bases: TGTGCCACTTACCCCGCAGGGGGCCACACTGAAGCTTTCTTT. As protein: CATYPAGGHTEAFF.

This clone was observed a few times. The chain links TRBV4-3 to TRBJ2-3; D remains ambiguous. The CDR3 runs 14 residues. CDR1 and CDR2 (germline): LGHNA, YSLEER. The ends were cut back, 0 bases at V and 2 bases at J, with 6 bases in the middle. Here the CDR3 reads CASSQDYNTDTQYF. Here the CDR3 DNA reads TGCGCCAGCAGCCAAGATTACAACACAGATACGCAGTATTTT.

The chain employs TRBV3-1 (or the pseudogene TRBV3-2) and TRBJ2-7; TRBD2 matches 8 bases. CDR3 length equals 16 residues. Unmatched junction bases numbered 12, after V lost 3 bases and J lost 5 bases. Germline V lookup: CDR1 LGHDT, CDR2 YNNKEL (reference sequence). CDR3 DNA sequence: TGTGCCAGCAGCCAGCGATCGGGAGGGCCCCCCAACGAGCAGTACTTC. This translates into CASSQRSGGPPNEQYF.

The rearrangement uses TRBV30 and TRBJ1-1, with D uncertain. Per the germline V gene, CDR1 is GTSNPN and CDR2 is SVGIG (reference sequence). The CDR3 has 14 amino acids. Trimming stripped 0 bases from V and 5 bases from J, with 13 bases between. The DNA of the CDR3 is TGTGCCTGGAGTGTTTCCGGGTATCGAACTGAAGCTTTCTTT. Its translation: CAWSVSGYRTEAFF.

This chain connects TRBV28 to TRBJ1-2; no clear D. The CDR3 extends over 12 amino acids. V lost 5 bases to trimming and J lost 4 bases, with 8 bases between them. Per germline, CDR1 MDHEN and CDR2 SYDVKM. As DNA, the CDR3 is TGTGCCAGCAGTGGCAGGCGCTATGGCTACACCTTC. Residues: CASSGRRYGYTF.

In its sample, this clone was seen once. The V call is TRBV11-2, the J call TRBJ2-5, with TRBD2 matching over 12 bases. Trimming took 7 bases from V and 4 from J; bases not matched to a gene: 13. CDR3 size: 17 residues. CDR1 is SGHAT and CDR2 is FQNNGV in the germline V gene. This CDR3 is CASKPGLAGGRRETQYF. As DNA, the CDR3 is TGTGCCAGCAAACCTGGGCTAGCGGGGGGGCGAAGAGAGACCCAGTACTTC. The variable domain in full, completed from reference TRBV11-2 and TRBJ2-5, reads EAGVAQSPRYKIIEKRQSVAFWCNPISGHATLYWYQQILGQGPKLLIQFQNNGVVDDSQLPKDRFSAERLKGVDSTLKIQPAKLEDSAVYLCASKPGLAGGRRETQYFGPGTRLLVL.

The CDR3 coding sequence is TGTGCCAGCAGAAAGGGGGTAGCGGGAGGGTCAGATACGCAGTATTTT. It is translated as CASRKGVAGGSDTQYF. The V and J genes are TRBV11-2 and TRBJ2-3, with 11 bases fitting TRBD2. Germline lookup yields CDR1 SGHAT and CDR2 FQNNGV. The CDR3 has 16 residues. The J segment lost 4 bases and the V segment lost 6 bases, leaving 9 bases of the junction unmatched.

This chain links TRBV6-2 or TRBV6-3 with TRBJ1-3; D gene ambiguous. The germline V gene encodes CDR1 MNHEY and CDR2 SVGEGT. The CDR3 sequence is 15 residues long. With 2 bases removed from V and 0 bases from J, the gap between germline ends came to 8 bases. The CDR3 region is CASSYEASSGNTIYF. In nucleotides, the CDR3 is TGTGCCAGCAGTTACGAGGCCTCCTCTGGAAACACCATATATTTT.